Each of the 7 T cell receptor beta chains below was sequenced from the same sample in a study of blood T cell repertoires in COVID-19. TCRdb's copy holds only in-frame clones and misses some; the assay was immunoSEQ multiplex PCR. The table has a few hundred thousand clones, approximately 78% seen once. Sequences were obtained from peripheral blood. These receptors came from an elderly woman with COVID-19, enrolled during active disease.

This clone has a handful of counts. The chain couples TRBV25-1 to TRBJ2-3; TRBD1 might be the D (5 bases). CDR1 and CDR2 (germline): MGHDK, SYGVNS. The V end was cut by 1 base, the J end by 0 bases, with 11 bases between. This CDR3 has 16 amino acids. CDR3 sequence (DNA): TGTGCCAGCAGTGAATTCATAGGGGTTAGCACAGATACGCAGTATTTT. It translates to CASSEFIGVSTDTQYF.

Regarding this clone: Other DNA variants within this sample encode the same CDR3. This chain joins TRBV18 and TRBJ2-1; 9 bases fit TRBD2. Germline V gives CDR1 KGHSH, CDR2 LQKENI. The CDR3 is made up of 16 amino acids. After removal of 1 base from V and 4 bases from J, the junction contained 5 bases not matched to a gene. The CDR3 coding sequence is TGTGCCAGCTCACCACGCTTAGCGGGGGAGTACAATGAGCAGTTCTTC. Protein sequence: CASSPRLAGEYNEQFF.

This rearrangement joins TRBV10-2 to TRBJ2-1, with D perhaps matching TRBD2 (5 bases). Germline CDR1 and CDR2: WSHSY and SAAADI. V was clipped by 9 bases and J by 2 bases, with 11 bases between them. This CDR3 has 13 residues. DNA for the CDR3: TGCGCCAGTCAGCGGTCCACCTACAATGAGCAGTTCTTC. Protein product: CASQRSTYNEQFF.

The chain employs TRBV5-1 and TRBJ1-5, with 11 bases aligning to TRBD1. Germline V gene sequence: CDR1 SGHRS, CDR2 YFSETQ. The CDR3 is 16 amino acids. V trimming: 0 bases; J trimming: 6 bases; junction bases outside the gene matches: 5. The CDR3 nucleotides are TGCGCCAGCAGCTTGGCCCCGGGACAGGGGGGTCAGCCCCAGCATTTT. Protein sequence: CASSLAPGQGGQPQHF.

The rearrangement joins TRBV2 to TRBJ1-5; D unresolved. This CDR3 has 13 amino acids. Trimming took off 7 bases at V and 6 bases at J, with 13 bases between the two ends. The germline V gene has CDR1 SNHLY and CDR2 FYNNEI. In DNA, the CDR3 is TGTGCCAGCAACGAGGGCCCTCCTCAGCCCCAGCATTTT. This codes for CASNEGPPQPQHF.

The rearrangement joins TRBV19 to TRBJ1-2, with D maybe TRBD1 (5 bases). Trimming took 2 bases from V and 6 from J, leaving 13 bases between them. CDR1 LNHDA and CDR2 SQIVND come from the germline V gene (reference sequence). The length of the CDR3 is 14 residues. The CDR3 loop is CASSIQTDRNGYTF. In nucleotides, the CDR3 is TGTGCCAGTAGTATACAGACCGACAGAAATGGCTACACCTTC.

The V and J genes are TRBV27 and TRBJ1-2; 9 bases are shared with TRBD1. CDR3 length: 16 amino acids. Germline CDR1 and CDR2: MNHEY and SMNVEV (reference sequence). J was trimmed by 8 bases and V by 5 bases; bases with no gene match: 15. The CDR3 coding sequence is TGTGCCAGCAGTCCCCTGACAGGGGGAATAGTTAAGGGCTACACCTTC. Protein product: CASSPLTGGIVKGYTF.